A selection of T cell receptor beta chains follows, all from one sample in a study of Ad26.COV2.S vaccination and SARS-CoV-2 variants. Sequencing used immunoSEQ multiplex PCR; TCRdb keeps in-frame clones, though not all of them. The profile shows around 450,000 clones, approximately 88% of them singletons. Sequencing used peripheral blood, obtained in a trial of Ad26.COV2.S vaccine versus placebo. These receptor sequences come from a person between 18 and 65 years old who received the Ad26.COV2.S COVID-19 vaccine or a placebo. The CDR3 runs from the conserved cysteine through the conserved F or W. Fields, in order: J gene, V gene, D gene, clone size, CDR3 DNA, CDR3 protein. A D gene is named only where the DNA matches it firmly. Clone size is shown for a subset of rows, as once, few, many or a class of expanded clone.

TRBJ2-3	TRBV6-5	TRBD1	NA	TGTGCCAGCAGTAGGGACAGAACAGATACGCAGTATTTT	CASSRDRTDTQYF
TRBJ2-3	TRBV4-3	NA	NA	TGCGCCACCCTAACCCGGGCAACCACAGATACGCAGTATTTT	CATLTRATTDTQYF
TRBJ2-6	TRBV19	NA	NA	TGTGCCAGTAGTATTACAGTGCTGTCTGGGGCCAACGTCCTGACTTTC	CASSITVLSGANVLTF
TRBJ2-7	TRBV7-2	NA	NA	TGTGCCAGCGCTAAGGGAATCCGGTCCTACGAGCAGTACTTC	CASAKGIRSYEQYF
TRBJ1-5	TRBV6-2/TRBV6-3	NA	NA	TGTGCCAGCAGTTACTCGGGTAGCAATCAGCCCCAGCATTTT	CASSYSGSNQPQHF
TRBJ2-3	TRBV5-1	TRBD2	NA	TGCGCCAGCAGCTTGGGTCCTAGCGGGGTGACAGATACGCAGTATTTT	CASSLGPSGVTDTQYF
TRBJ1-2	TRBV24-1	NA	NA	TGTGCCACCAGTGACCTGACAGACTATGGCTACACCTTC	CATSDLTDYGYTF
TRBJ1-5	TRBV18	TRBD1	once	TGTGCCAGCTCACCGACGGGACAGGGGAATCAGCCCCAGCATTTT	CASSPTGQGNQPQHF
TRBJ2-1	TRBV27	NA	NA	TGTGCCGTCGGGAATGAGCAGTTCTTC	CAVGNEQFF
TRBJ1-2	TRBV28	TRBD1	NA	TGTGCCAGCGAGAGATCGACAGGGATTAACTATGGCTACACCTTC	CASERSTGINYGYTF
TRBJ2-4	TRBV28	TRBD1	NA	TGTGCCACTCAACTGGGACAGGGGTTTTATGTCAAAAACATTCAGTACTTC	CATQLGQGFYVKNIQYF
TRBJ2-7	TRBV29-1	TRBD2	NA	TGCAGCGCGCTAGCGGGGGGGACCGAGCAGTACTTC	CSALAGGTEQYF
TRBJ1-2	TRBV9	NA	NA	TGTGCCAGCAGCGTAGAGTTGGTAGGGGATGGCTACACCTTC	CASSVELVGDGYTF
TRBJ2-4	TRBV7-2	NA	NA	TGTGCCAGCAGCTTAGATGGATTCAGGGGTCAGTACTTC	CASSLDGFRGQYF
TRBJ1-2	TRBV5-1	NA	NA	TGCGCCAGCAGCTTGGAAGGCAGCCGCCGGGACGTGAACTATGGCTACACCTTC	CASSLEGSRRDVNYGYTF
TRBJ2-7	TRBV10-3	NA	NA	TGTGCCATCAGTGAGCCGGCAAGGGGCAACTCCTACGAGCAGTACTTC	CAISEPARGNSYEQYF
TRBJ1-1	TRBV6-5	NA	NA	TGTGCCAGCAGAGTGGAGGGGCAGGGCACTGAAGCTTTCTTT	CASRVEGQGTEAFF
TRBJ2-7	TRBV7-8	NA	NA	TGTGCCAGCAGCTTAGGGGATCTCCTCATCTACGAGCAGTACTTC	CASSLGDLLIYEQYF
TRBJ1-5	TRBV27	TRBD1	once	TGTGCCAGCAGTCGGAGGACAGGGGGAGATAGCAATCAGCCCCAGCATTTT	CASSRRTGGDSNQPQHF
TRBJ2-1	TRBV5-1	TRBD1	NA	TGCGCCAGCAGCTTGGCGAGTTCTAGGGACAGGGGTGATGAGCAGTTCTTC	CASSLASSRDRGDEQFF
TRBJ1-4	TRBV5-8	NA	NA	TGTGCCAGCAGCCGGACGGATGAAAAACTGTTTTTT	CASSRTDEKLFF
TRBJ1-1	TRBV6-5	TRBD1	few	TGTGCCAGCGTGGGGACAGCTAACACTGAAGCTTTCTTT	CASVGTANTEAFF
TRBJ2-5	TRBV4-3	TRBD2	NA	TGCGCCAGCAGCCAAGCTAGCGGGGACCAAGAGACCCAGTACTTC	CASSQASGDQETQYF
TRBJ2-7	TRBV4-1	NA	NA	TGCGCCAGCAGCCAAACGACAGCCGGATCCTACGAGCAGTACTTC	CASSQTTAGSYEQYF
TRBJ1-2	TRBV7-3	NA	NA	TGTGCCAGCAGCCAAGGCAGAGAGGGCTATGGCTACACCTTC	CASSQGREGYGYTF
TRBJ2-7	TRBV30	NA	NA	TGTGCCTGGTCCCGGGACGGGACCTACGAGCAGTACTTC	CAWSRDGTYEQYF
TRBJ2-3	TRBV7-2	TRBD2	NA	TGTGCCAGCAGCTCCGTAGCGGGGAGGGTAGATACGCAGTATTTT	CASSSVAGRVDTQYF
TRBJ2-4	TRBV4-3	NA	NA	TGCGCCAGCAGCCAAGACTCGACAGATAACATTCAGTACTTC	CASSQDSTDNIQYF
TRBJ2-5	TRBV6-1	NA	NA	TGTGCCAGCAGTCCATTTGGAGTTTCGGAGACCCAGTACTTC	CASSPFGVSETQYF
TRBJ1-1	TRBV9	NA	NA	TGTGCCAGCAGGGCAATCTATTACCGGGAGAACACTGAAGCTTTCTTT	CASRAIYYRENTEAFF
TRBJ2-5	TRBV28	TRBD2	NA	TGTGCCAGCAGTTCCCGACTAGCGGGGGGTCAAGAGACCCAGTACTTC	CASSSRLAGGQETQYF
TRBJ1-3	TRBV9	NA	NA	TGTGCCAGCAGCCCGAGCTCTGGAAACACCATATATTTT	CASSPSSGNTIYF
TRBJ1-1	TRBV25-1	NA	NA	TGTGCCAGCAGTGCCTACACTGAAGCTTTCTTT	CASSAYTEAFF
TRBJ2-4	TRBV20-1	TRBD2	NA	TGCAGTGCTAGTTTGGGGACTAGCGGGGGAAACATTCAGTACTTC	CSASLGTSGGNIQYF
TRBJ1-4	TRBV19	TRBD1	NA	TGTGCCAGTAGAACACCCCGACAGGGACCTCATGAAAAACTGTTTTTT	CASRTPRQGPHEKLFF
TRBJ2-7	TRBV6-5	NA	NA	TGTGCCAGCAGACAGGGCCCCGGGGATACCTACGAGCAGTACTTC	CASRQGPGDTYEQYF
TRBJ2-5	TRBV30	NA	NA	TGTGCCTGGAGTTCGGGGCTAGAAGAGACCCAGTACTTC	CAWSSGLEETQYF
TRBJ1-3	TRBV19	NA	NA	TGTGCCAGTAGTATGGGAAGCTACTCTGGAAACACCATATATTTT	CASSMGSYSGNTIYF
TRBJ1-5	TRBV6-2/TRBV6-3	NA	NA	TGTGCCAGCAGTTACGTAGAAGATCAGCCCCAGCATTTT	CASSYVEDQPQHF
TRBJ2-3	TRBV7-6	NA	NA	TGTGCCAGCAGCTTAAAACCAGCGGCATCCACAGATACGCAGTATTTT	CASSLKPAASTDTQYF
TRBJ2-1	TRBV12-5	NA	NA	TGTGCTAGGCATCGGGGACCAGTGGCCTACAATGAGCAGTTCTTC	CARHRGPVAYNEQFF
TRBJ1-2	TRBV10-3	TRBD1	NA	TGTGCCATCAGCACCTTGGACAGGGCTAACTATGGCTACACCTTC	CAISTLDRANYGYTF
TRBJ1-4	TRBV3-1/TRBV3-2	NA	NA	TGTGCCAGCCCCAGGGAGACTAATGAAAAACTGTTTTTT	CASPRETNEKLFF
TRBJ2-5	TRBV28	TRBD1	NA	TGTGCCAGCAGCATTTCGGGACAGATAGGAGAGACCCAGTACTTC	CASSISGQIGETQYF
TRBJ2-3	TRBV3-1/TRBV3-2	TRBD2	NA	TGTGCCAGCAGCCCTCGGGGACTAGCGGGGGGGTTAGATACGCAGTATTTT	CASSPRGLAGGLDTQYF
TRBJ2-7	TRBV29-1	TRBD2	NA	TGCAGCGTTGTGACTAGCGGGGGGGGAGAGCAGTACTTC	CSVVTSGGGEQYF
TRBJ1-1	TRBV14	NA	NA	TGTGCCAGCAGCCAAAACCTCGGGGACACTGAAGCTTTCTTT	CASSQNLGDTEAFF